This TCR beta chain was observed in a study of T cell repertoires in cytomegalovirus infection. Whole-study results and caveats: Totalled public TCR beta family frequency picked out people who carried CMV plus the relevant HLA.

The V and J ends lost 10 bases and 5 bases, in that order; junction bases with no gene match: 14. The CDR3 loop spans 15 amino acids. Germline V CDR1 and CDR2: SNHLY, FYNNEI. Concerning this clonotype itself: Its specificity is unknown.

TCRdb analysed the reads with MiXCR anew, one entry per CDR3 protein. Among hundreds of thousands of distinct CDR3 sequences listed, 30% to 35% were seen once. The sequence derives from a human donor in good health (CMV status not recorded). Some clones in this sample may be carry-over from other donors' samples. The sequenced sample was cultured CD8+ T cells from PBMCs, obtained from culture after CMV antigen stimulation. The chain is built from TRBV2 and TRBJ1-1; 9 bases map to TRBD1. CDR3 sequence: CAIPGQGASGTEAFF. The CDR3 coding sequence is TGTGCCATCCCGGGACAGGGCGCCTCGGGGACTGAAGCTTTCTTT. Supplemented by reference TRBV2 and TRBJ1-1, the full variable domain reads EPEVTQTPSHQVTQMGQEVILRCVPISNHLYFYWYRQILGQKVEFLVSFYNNEISEKSEIFDDQFSVERPDGSNFTLKIRSTKLEDSAMYFCAIPGQGASGTEAFFGQGTRLTVV.